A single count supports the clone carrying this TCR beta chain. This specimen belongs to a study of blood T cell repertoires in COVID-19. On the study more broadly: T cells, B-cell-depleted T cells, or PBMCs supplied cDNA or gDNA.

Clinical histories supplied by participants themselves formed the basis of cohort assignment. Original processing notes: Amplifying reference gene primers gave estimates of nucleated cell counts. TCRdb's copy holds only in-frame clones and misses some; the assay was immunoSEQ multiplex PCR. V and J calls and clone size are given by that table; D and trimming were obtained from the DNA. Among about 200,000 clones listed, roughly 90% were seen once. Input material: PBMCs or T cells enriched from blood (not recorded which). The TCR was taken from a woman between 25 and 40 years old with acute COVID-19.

DNA of the CDR3: TGTGCCAGCAGTGACGCCCGGGGGGCCGAGTTTGATACGCAGTATTTT. Its translation: CASSDARGAEFDTQYF. The gene calls are TRBV6-1 and TRBJ2-3; D is perhaps TRBD2 (7 bases). Trimming took off 3 bases at V and 6 bases at J, with 19 bases between the two ends. The CDR3 sequence is 16 residues long. Germline V gene sequence: CDR1 MNHNS, CDR2 SASEGT.